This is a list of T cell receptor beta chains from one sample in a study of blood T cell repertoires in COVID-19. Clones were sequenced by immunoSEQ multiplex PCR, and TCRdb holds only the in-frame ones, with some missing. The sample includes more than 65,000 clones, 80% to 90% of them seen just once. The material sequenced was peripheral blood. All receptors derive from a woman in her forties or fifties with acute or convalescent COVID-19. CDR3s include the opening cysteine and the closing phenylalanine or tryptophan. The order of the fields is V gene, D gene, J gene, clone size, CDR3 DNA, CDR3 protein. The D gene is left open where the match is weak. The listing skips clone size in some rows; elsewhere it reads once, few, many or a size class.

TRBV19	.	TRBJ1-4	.	TGTGCCAGTAGTAGTACAGTTAATGAAAAACTGTTTTTT	CASSSTVNEKLFF
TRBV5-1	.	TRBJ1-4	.	TGCGCCAGCAAGGAGCTCTCCCGGGAGAATGAAAAACTGTTTTTT	CASKELSRENEKLFF
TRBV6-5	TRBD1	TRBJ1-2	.	TGTGCCAGCAGTTACGACAGGGCGAGAGACTATGGCTACACCTTC	CASSYDRARDYGYTF
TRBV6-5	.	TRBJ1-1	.	TGTGCCAGCAGTTACTTCCCGGGAGAGAACACTGAAGCTTTCTTT	CASSYFPGENTEAFF
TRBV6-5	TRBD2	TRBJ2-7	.	TGTGCCAGCAGCGAGGGACTAGCGGGATCCTACGAGCAGTACTTC	CASSEGLAGSYEQYF
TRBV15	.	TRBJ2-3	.	TGTGCCACCAGCAGGGGACCCTCACAGGGACCCCCCGTAGATACGCAGTATTTT	CATSRGPSQGPPVDTQYF
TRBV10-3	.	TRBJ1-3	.	TGTGCCATCGGGTCGGGGAGCTCTGGAAACACCATATATTTT	CAIGSGSSGNTIYF
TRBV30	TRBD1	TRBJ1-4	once	TGTGCCTGGAGACAGGGGGGTGAAAAACTGTTTTTT	CAWRQGGEKLFF
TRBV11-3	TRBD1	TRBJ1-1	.	TGTGCCAGCAGCTTTAATCTTGCGGACAGGGTGGCGAACACTGAAGCTTTCTTT	CASSFNLADRVANTEAFF
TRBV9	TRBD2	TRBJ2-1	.	TGTGCCAGCAGCCCCCGGAGTAGCGGGGGAAACAATGAGCAGTTCTTC	CASSPRSSGGNNEQFF
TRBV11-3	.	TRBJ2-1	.	TGTGCCAGCAGCCTAAACAATGAGCAGTTCTTC	CASSLNNEQFF
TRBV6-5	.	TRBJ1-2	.	TGTGCCAGCACCGCAGAGGGAGTTTCTGGCTACACCTTC	CASTAEGVSGYTF
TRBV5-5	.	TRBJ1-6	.	TGTGCCAGCAGCTTGGCCCCGGGTATTGAAAATTCACCCCTCCACTTT	CASSLAPGIENSPLHF
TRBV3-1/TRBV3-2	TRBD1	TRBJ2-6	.	TGTGCCAGCAGCAGAGGACAGGGGGCTTCTGGGGCCAACGTCCTGACTTTC	CASSRGQGASGANVLTF
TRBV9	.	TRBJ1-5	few	TGTGCCAGCAGCGTAGGGCCGGGTGTTAGTCAGCCCCAGCATTTT	CASSVGPGVSQPQHF
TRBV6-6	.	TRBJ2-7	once	TGTGCCAGCAGCCTTTCCTCCTACGAGCAGTACTTC	CASSLSSYEQYF
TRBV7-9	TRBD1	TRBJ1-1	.	TGTGCCAGCAGCCAAGACAGGGGTACTGAAGCTTTCTTT	CASSQDRGTEAFF
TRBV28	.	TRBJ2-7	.	TGTGCCAGCAGTCGAACCGGGACCTACGAGCAGTACTTC	CASSRTGTYEQYF
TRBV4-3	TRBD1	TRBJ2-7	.	TGCGCCAGCAGCCAAGCGGGACAGGGCTACGAGCAGTACTTC	CASSQAGQGYEQYF
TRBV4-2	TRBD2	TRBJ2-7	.	TGTGCCAGCAGCCAACAAACCAGCGGGGACCCGCCGCCGGGCTTC	CASSQQTSGDPPPGF
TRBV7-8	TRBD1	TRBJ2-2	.	TGTGCCAGCAGCGTGACAGGGTTTAGCACCGGGGAGCTGTTTTTT	CASSVTGFSTGELFF
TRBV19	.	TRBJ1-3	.	TGTGCCAGTACCACTCGTTCCCCGGGAAGCTCTGGAAACACCATATATTTT	CASTTRSPGSSGNTIYF
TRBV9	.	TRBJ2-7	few	TGTGCCAGCAGCGTAGCATCGGCGGGCGAGCAGTACTTC	CASSVASAGEQYF
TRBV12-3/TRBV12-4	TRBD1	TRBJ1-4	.	TGTGCCAGCAGCCCTTCAGGGGGAGAAAAACTGTTTTTT	CASSPSGGEKLFF
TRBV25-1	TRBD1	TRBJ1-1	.	TGTGCCAGCAGTGACCCGACAGGGTACCCTGAAGCTTTCTTT	CASSDPTGYPEAFF
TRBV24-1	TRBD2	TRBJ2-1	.	TGTGCCACCAGTGATGTTCTAGCGGGAGTAGCCCATGAGCAGTTCTTC	CATSDVLAGVAHEQFF
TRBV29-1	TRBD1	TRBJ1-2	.	TGCAGCGTTGAGCTCTGGGACAGAATATATGGCTACACCTTC	CSVELWDRIYGYTF
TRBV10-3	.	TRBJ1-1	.	TGTGCCATCAGTTCGTATGGGGGGACTGAAGCTTTCTTT	CAISSYGGTEAFF
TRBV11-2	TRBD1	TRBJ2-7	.	TGTGCCAGCAGCTTAGGACAGGGTCCCTACGAGCAGTACTTC	CASSLGQGPYEQYF
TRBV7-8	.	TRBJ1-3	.	TGTGCCAGCAGTCCCGGGCAGGGGATCACTGGAAACACCATATATTTT	CASSPGQGITGNTIYF
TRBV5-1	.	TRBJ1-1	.	TGCGCCAGCAGCTTGGGGGAATATCACAGGAACCTGAACACTGAAGCTTTCTTT	CASSLGEYHRNLNTEAFF
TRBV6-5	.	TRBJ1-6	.	TGTGCCAGCAGCTCGACCGGACGGGGAAATTCACCCCTCCACTTT	CASSSTGRGNSPLHF
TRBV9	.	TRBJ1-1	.	TGTGCCAGCAGCGGGGGACGGGGGGCCACTGAAGCTTTCTTT	CASSGGRGATEAFF
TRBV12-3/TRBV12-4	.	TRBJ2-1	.	TGTGCCAGCATCCTCTACAATGAGCAGTTCTTC	CASILYNEQFF
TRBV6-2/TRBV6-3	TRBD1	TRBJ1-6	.	TGTGCCAGCAGTTATTCTGGGACAGGGGCACCCCTCCACTTT	CASSYSGTGAPLHF
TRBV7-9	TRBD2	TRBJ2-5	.	TGTGCCAGCAGCCAGGCGGGGCTAGCGGGGATAGAGACCCAGTACTTC	CASSQAGLAGIETQYF
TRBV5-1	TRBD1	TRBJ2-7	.	TGCGCCAGCAGCCGGGAGGGGACAGGGGGTCACGAGCAGTACTTC	CASSREGTGGHEQYF
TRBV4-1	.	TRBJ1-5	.	TGCGCCAGCAGCCAAGCGGCAGGGTCCAATCAGCCCCAGCATTTT	CASSQAAGSNQPQHF
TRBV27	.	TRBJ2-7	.	TGTGCCAGCAGTTTAGGCGACGGCGGCTACGAGCAGTACTTC	CASSLGDGGYEQYF